The clone carrying this T cell receptor beta chain was picked up many times. Relying on iRepertoire HTBI primers and Arm-PCR of CDR3 regions, the team built TCR beta libraries. TCRdb passed the multiplex PCR reads through MiXCR, listing each CDR3 protein once. The sample lists some 450,000 distinct CDR3 sequences; around 20% were seen once. V was clipped by 2 bases and J by 7 bases, with 11 bases between them. Germline V CDR1 and CDR2: GTSNPN, SVGIG (reference sequence). The CDR3 totals 12 residues. This record comes from a study of regulatory T cells in long-lasting Graves disease. The time point is: persistent/refractory GD, antithyroid drugs over 5 years with positive TRAb. From RNA extracted from PBMCs, the TCR library was made.

The receptor comes from a female donor with Graves disease. This rearrangement joins TRBV30 to TRBJ1-2, with no clear D. The material was peripheral blood mononuclear cells (PBMCs), obtained when the disease was refractory, from a patient treated with antithyroid drugs. CDR3 bases: TGTGCCTGGAGTACGCACTTGGGTGGCTACACCTTC. Amino acids: CAWSTHLGGYTF.